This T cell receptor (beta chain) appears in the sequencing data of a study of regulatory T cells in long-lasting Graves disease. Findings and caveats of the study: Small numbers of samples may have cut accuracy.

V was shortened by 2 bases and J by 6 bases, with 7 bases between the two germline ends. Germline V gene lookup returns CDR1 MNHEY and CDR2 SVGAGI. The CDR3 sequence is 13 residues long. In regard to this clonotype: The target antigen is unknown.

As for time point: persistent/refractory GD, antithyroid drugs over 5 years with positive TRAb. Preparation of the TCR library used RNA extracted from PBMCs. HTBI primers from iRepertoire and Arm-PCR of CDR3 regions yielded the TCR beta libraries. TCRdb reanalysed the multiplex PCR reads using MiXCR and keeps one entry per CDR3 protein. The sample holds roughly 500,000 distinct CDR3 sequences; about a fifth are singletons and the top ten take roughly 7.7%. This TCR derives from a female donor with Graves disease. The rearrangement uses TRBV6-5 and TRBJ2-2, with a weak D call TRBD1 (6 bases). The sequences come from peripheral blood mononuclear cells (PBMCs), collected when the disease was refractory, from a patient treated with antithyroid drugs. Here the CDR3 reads CASSYPGAGELFF. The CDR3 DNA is TGTGCCAGCAGTTACCCAGGGGCCGGGGAGCTGTTTTTT.